This T cell receptor (beta chain) was captured in a study of identical twins (dated by TCRdb to the mid-2010s). Some background on the complete study: The study deep-sequenced TCR alpha and beta repertoires from monozygotic twins, unrelated adults of various ages and cord blood to test whether fetal clonotypes persist. To rule out contamination, the twin experiments were replicated at different times with different library preparation protocols.

All donors were healthy Caucasians. This clonotype was seen more than once but under ten times. It has no known antigen specificity. The record has no base qualities; no much larger clone is one base away. Libraries came from 5' RACE. TCRdb shows the sequencer as Illumina HiSeq 2000. A universal primer binding site was introduced by template switching, and a unique molecular identifier was present in the final cDNA, enabling accurate counting of TCR cDNA molecules. Specific primers in the conserved constant-segment region were used to synthesize first-strand cDNA for TCR alpha and beta chains. Each cDNA library was double barcoded, with a SMART-Mk sample barcode plus Illumina barcodes, to control for contamination. TruSeq adapter sequences, together with Illumina sample barcodes, were added in two successive PCR steps. TCR alpha and beta cDNA libraries were sequenced on the Illumina HiSeq platform with custom primers. As for the authors' bioinformatics: MiGEC was used to process raw reads and extract unique molecular identifiers, and MiXCR was used to find CDR3 positions. For each individual, recombination models were inferred using an EM algorithm with the repgenHMM and IGoR tools. Shared clonotype analysis was performed with the tcR package in R, normalizing sharing by the product of cloneset sizes. Out-of-frame nonproductive sequences were analyzed to study raw recombination free of thymic and clonal selection effects. The raw public reads went through TCRdb reprocessing: fastp at Q25, MiXCR clone calling, in-frame beta chains kept. A single entry per CDR3 protein holds the most common genes and DNA from its merged rows. It is TCRdb's table, rather than the study itself, that gives the V and J calls and clone size. The sample contains 1.5 million to 2 million distinct CDR3 sequences, around a third of them found a single time. The ten biggest clones cover about 0.27% of the sample.

Results and caveats for the whole study, not just this receptor: Because the same donors could not be followed over many years, the conclusions depended on cross-sectional statistical analysis. In beta out-of-frame sequences, excess twin sharing was weaker, because having fewer shared sequences lowered the signal-to-noise ratio. Fewer insertions were carried by abundant cord blood beta clonotypes; a weaker similar trend was observed in young adult naive repertoires, while no such trend was observed in memory repertoires. Compared with coincidental sharing between unrelated individuals, an excess of low generation-probability sequences was observed among out-of-frame TCR alpha sequences shared between twins. Recombination models systematically underestimated out-of-frame TCR alpha sharing in monozygotic twins but agreed with sharing between unrelated individuals. Invariant T cells such as MAIT and iNKT could partly confound zero-insertion analyses, though diverse VJ usage argued against this for most clonotypes.

The V and J ends are trimmed by 4 bases and 11 bases, leaving 14 bases between them. The CDR3 spans 13 residues, from the cysteine through the phenylalanine. The DNA shown is the 39-base CDR3, in frame from base 1. In the germline V gene, CDR1 corresponds to MGHRA and CDR2 to YSYEKL. The chain is made from TRBV4-1 and TRBJ1-4, with TRBD1 as a weak D call on 6 bases. Specimen: cord blood. This receptor was obtained from a newborn girl in good health. CDR3 loop: CASSLAWTEKLFF. The base sequence is TGCGCCAGCAGCCTAGCCTGGACAGAGAAACTGTTTTTT.